The rows below give T cell receptor beta chains drawn from one sample of a study of blood T cells in healthy people across ages. TCRdb independently ran MiXCR on the 5' RACE reads; one entry per CDR3 protein. This sample has roughly 800,000 distinct CDR3 sequences, with roughly 34% found just once. The sample comprised blood. The receptors were gathered from a man between 18 and 29 years old in good health. Both conserved end residues are part of each CDR3. A D gene is named only where the DNA matches it firmly. Some rows have no size entry. The others give once, few or many, or a class for an expanded clone.

TRBV4-3	NA	TRBJ1-2	few	TGCGCCAGCAGCCGAAGTGGGGGATACAGCGGCTACACCTTC	CASSRSGGYSGYTF
TRBV21-1	NA	TRBJ1-2	many	TGTGCCAGCAGCAAAGGGCCCAGGGAGGAGAGCGGCTATGGCTACACCTTC	CASSKGPREESGYGYTF
TRBV20-1	TRBD1	TRBJ1-4	NA	TGCAGTGCTAGAATGTTTTCGGGACAGGGGGACGGTAATAAAAAACTGTTTTTT	CSARMFSGQGDGNKKLFF
TRBV7-8	NA	TRBJ2-1	few	TGTGCCAGCAGCGCTAGTAACCGGGCCCTCAATGAGCAGTTCTTC	CASSASNRALNEQFF
TRBV4-1	NA	TRBJ1-5	NA	TGCGCCAGCAGCCAAGATGAGGGGGGATATAGCAATCAGCCCCAGCATTTT	CASSQDEGGYSNQPQHF
TRBV7-2	TRBD2	TRBJ2-3	NA	TGTGCCAGCAGCCCTCAGCCTTTTTTTAGCGGGGGAAGGACAGATACGCAGTATTTT	CASSPQPFFSGGRTDTQYF
TRBV7-9	TRBD1	TRBJ1-1	few	TGTGCCAGCAGCTCTTGGACAGGGGGTGCGTCTAGGACTGAAGCTTTCTTT	CASSSWTGGASRTEAFF
TRBV20-1	TRBD1	TRBJ1-4	NA	TGCAGTGCTCCCGACAGGGGTTTTGAAAAACTGTTTTTT	CSAPDRGFEKLFF
TRBV7-2	TRBD2	TRBJ2-3	NA	TGTGCCAGCAGCTGGGCCCGGGGGGTTGACACAGATACGCAGTATTTT	CASSWARGVDTDTQYF
TRBV12-3/TRBV12-4	NA	TRBJ1-5	NA	TGTGCCAGCAGTTTAGTGTCAGGCTTCAATCGGCCCCAGCATTTT	CASSLVSGFNRPQHF
TRBV4-2	TRBD1	TRBJ1-2	NA	TGTGCCAGCAGCCAAGCGGGGACAGGGAGGAGATTCTATGGCTACACCTTC	CASSQAGTGRRFYGYTF
TRBV20-1	TRBD1	TRBJ1-1	NA	TGCAGTGCTAGAGATTATGGTCTTGGACAGGGAAGGACTGAAGCTTTCTTT	CSARDYGLGQGRTEAFF
TRBV20-1	NA	TRBJ2-3	NA	TGCAGTGCGAGACAGCCCACAGATACGCAGTATTTT	CSARQPTDTQYF
TRBV4-3	TRBD1	TRBJ1-2	many	TGCGCCAGCAGCCAAGATTTGGGACAGGGGTATGGCTACACCTTC	CASSQDLGQGYGYTF
TRBV7-2	TRBD1	TRBJ2-3	many	TGTGCCAGCAGGCCGACAGGGGACGGGACAGATACGCAGTATTTT	CASRPTGDGTDTQYF
TRBV12-3/TRBV12-4	NA	TRBJ1-4	many	TGTGCCAGCAGCCCAGGGATGTATGAAAAACTGTTTTTT	CASSPGMYEKLFF
TRBV4-3	NA	TRBJ2-3	many	TGCGCCAGCAGCCAAGGGATAGGTACGCAGTATTTT	CASSQGIGTQYF
TRBV12-3/TRBV12-4	NA	TRBJ1-6	NA	TGTGCCAGCAGTTGGGACACCGATAATTCACCCCTCCACTTT	CASSWDTDNSPLHF
TRBV27	NA	TRBJ1-5	few	TGTGCCAGCAGTTTCGGTGAGCTCAATCAGCCCCAGCATTTT	CASSFGELNQPQHF
TRBV20-1	NA	TRBJ1-5	few	TGCAGTGCTGGAGGGGGACGGGGACAGCCCCAGCATTTT	CSAGGGRGQPQHF
TRBV7-9	NA	TRBJ1-3	NA	TGTGCCAGCAGCTTAGCAGACTCTGGAAACACCATATATTTT	CASSLADSGNTIYF
TRBV20-1	NA	TRBJ1-1	NA	TGCAGTGCTAGGGAGACCACGACAGTGAAAGCTTTCTTT	CSARETTTVKAFF
TRBV7-7	NA	TRBJ1-5	few	TGTGCCAGCAGGACAGCGGGGTATAGCAATCAGCCCCAGCATTTT	CASRTAGYSNQPQHF
TRBV19	NA	TRBJ2-7	few	TGTGCCAGTAGTACTCGGAGGAGTGCGGCCTACGAGCAGTACTTC	CASSTRRSAAYEQYF
TRBV20-1	NA	TRBJ2-1	many	TGCAGTGCGACGAAGGGTGGGCATGAGCAGTTCTTC	CSATKGGHEQFF
TRBV18	TRBD1	TRBJ2-6	few	TGTGCCAGCTCGATGGGGACAGGCGGGGCCAACGTCCTGACTTTC	CASSMGTGGANVLTF
TRBV2	NA	TRBJ1-2	NA	TGTGCCAGCAGTGTTTCCGCGCGATCTTCAGGGGTGGGGGCTCCGTATGGCTACACCTTC	CASSVSARSSGVGAPYGYTF
TRBV4-3	TRBD1	TRBJ1-1	NA	TGCGCCAGCAGCCCCACAAAAGGACAGGGGGCGCGCACTGAAGCTTTCTTT	CASSPTKGQGARTEAFF
TRBV5-1	TRBD2	TRBJ2-1	few	TGCGCCAGCAGCTTGGACCAGCGGGGTTACAATGAGCAGTTCTTC	CASSLDQRGYNEQFF
TRBV29-1	NA	TRBJ1-1	few	TGCAGCGCTGCGCTGGACACTGAAGCTTTCTTT	CSAALDTEAFF
TRBV7-2	TRBD2	TRBJ2-5	NA	TGTGCCAGCAGCCCCGGGTTAGCGGGGAGGAAAGAGACCCAGTACTTC	CASSPGLAGRKETQYF
TRBV6-6	TRBD2	TRBJ2-3	NA	TGTGCCAGCCGCCAGCGGGGGGAGGGCACGCAGTATTTT	CASRQRGEGTQYF
TRBV6-2/TRBV6-3	NA	TRBJ1-2	few	TGTGCCAGCAGTTACGCGAAAGGGGGATACGGCTACACCTTC	CASSYAKGGYGYTF
TRBV6-6	NA	TRBJ1-2	many	TGTGCCAGCAGTTACGGGGTGGGGACTGGCTACACCTTC	CASSYGVGTGYTF
TRBV3-1	NA	TRBJ2-1	NA	TGTGCCAGCAGCCAAGGATTCCGCAATGAGCAGTTCTTC	CASSQGFRNEQFF
TRBV12-3/TRBV12-4	TRBD2	TRBJ2-4	many	TGTGCGGCGGGGGACGTAGCCAAAAACATTCAGTACTTC	CAAGDVAKNIQYF
TRBV12-3/TRBV12-4	TRBD1	TRBJ1-2	NA	TGTGCCAGCAGTTTACCCACAGGGGTGGATTATGGCTACACCTTC	CASSLPTGVDYGYTF
TRBV9	NA	TRBJ1-2	few	TGTGCCAGCAGCGTAGACGTCGGGGCCTATGGCTACACCTTC	CASSVDVGAYGYTF
TRBV14	NA	TRBJ2-7	NA	TGTGCCAGCAGCCAACAGGGACTCCCCTCGTATGAGCAGTACTTC	CASSQQGLPSYEQYF
TRBV5-1	NA	TRBJ1-6	NA	TGCGCCAGCAGCTTGGCCGGGCAGGCTGATAATTCACCCCTCCACTTT	CASSLAGQADNSPLHF
TRBV7-9	NA	TRBJ1-2	few	TGTGCCAGCAGCCGAGGGGAGGGGCCCTCCTATGGCTACACCTTC	CASSRGEGPSYGYTF
TRBV7-2	TRBD2	TRBJ2-1	many	TGTGCCAGCAGTTGGAAGACCCCGGGACTAGCGGGGGGGCCTTATGAGCAGTTCTTC	CASSWKTPGLAGGPYEQFF
TRBV4-1	NA	TRBJ1-1	NA	TGCGCCAGCAGCCAAGATTCCCGGTCCACTGAAGCTTTCTTT	CASSQDSRSTEAFF
TRBV5-1	NA	TRBJ2-7	many	TGCGCCAGCAGCGGGGAATTGTCGTTTCGAAATGGCTACGAGCAGTACTTC	CASSGELSFRNGYEQYF
TRBV21-1	NA	TRBJ1-2	NA	TGTGCCAGCTTAGACAGAGAAGTCTATGGCTACACCTTC	CASLDREVYGYTF
TRBV7-6	TRBD1	TRBJ2-5	few	TGTGCCAGCAGCCCCCGAAGACAGGGGGAGCCAGGGACCCAGTACTTC	CASSPRRQGEPGTQYF
TRBV7-9	TRBD1	TRBJ2-3	few	TGTGCCAGCAGCCTTAGCCGGACAGGCTACGGGTCTAGCACAGATACGCAGTATTTT	CASSLSRTGYGSSTDTQYF
TRBV29-1	TRBD1	TRBJ1-1	NA	TGCAGCGTTGAAACAGGGGGCGAGGTTGAAGCTTTCTTT	CSVETGGEVEAFF